The clone carrying this T cell receptor (beta chain) was detected a few times. Antigen: not known. This sample was taken from a study of early stage breast cancer tumors. CDR1 and CDR2 from the germline V gene are LNHDA and SQIVND (reference sequence). The CDR3 consists of 13 residues. V trimming: 3 bases; J trimming: 7 bases; junction bases outside the gene matches: 5. Study-level points and caveats: Commonly generated sequences made up most enriched TCRB sequences shared between patients. Compared with adjacent normal breast tissue, tumors showed around 2.5-fold greater T cell density and higher clonality.

Sequencing was performed with immunoSEQ multiplex PCR; in TCRdb, only in-frame clones are kept and a portion is missing. The sample shows fewer than 50,000 clones, approximately 78% of them seen only once. The gene calls are TRBV19 and TRBJ1-2, with TRBD1 identical over 7 bases. Sequenced sample: blood. This receptor was obtained from a person aged 45 to 59 with breast cancer. The CDR3 spells CASSMRQGAGYTF. The CDR3 DNA is TGTGCCAGTAGTATGAGACAGGGTGCTGGCTACACCTTC.